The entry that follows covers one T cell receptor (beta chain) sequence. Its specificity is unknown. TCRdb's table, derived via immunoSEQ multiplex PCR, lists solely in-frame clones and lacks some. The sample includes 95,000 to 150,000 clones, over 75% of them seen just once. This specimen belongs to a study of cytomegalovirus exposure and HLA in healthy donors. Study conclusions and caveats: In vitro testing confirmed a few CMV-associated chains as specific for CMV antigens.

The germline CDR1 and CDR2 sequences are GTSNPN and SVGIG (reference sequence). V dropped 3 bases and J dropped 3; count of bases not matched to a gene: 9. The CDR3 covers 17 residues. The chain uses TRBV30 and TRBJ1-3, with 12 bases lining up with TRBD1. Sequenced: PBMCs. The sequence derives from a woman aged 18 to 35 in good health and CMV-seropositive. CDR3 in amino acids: CAWRGTGGPASGNTIYF. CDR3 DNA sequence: TGTGCCTGGAGAGGGACAGGGGGCCCGGCTAGTGGAAACACCATATATTTT.